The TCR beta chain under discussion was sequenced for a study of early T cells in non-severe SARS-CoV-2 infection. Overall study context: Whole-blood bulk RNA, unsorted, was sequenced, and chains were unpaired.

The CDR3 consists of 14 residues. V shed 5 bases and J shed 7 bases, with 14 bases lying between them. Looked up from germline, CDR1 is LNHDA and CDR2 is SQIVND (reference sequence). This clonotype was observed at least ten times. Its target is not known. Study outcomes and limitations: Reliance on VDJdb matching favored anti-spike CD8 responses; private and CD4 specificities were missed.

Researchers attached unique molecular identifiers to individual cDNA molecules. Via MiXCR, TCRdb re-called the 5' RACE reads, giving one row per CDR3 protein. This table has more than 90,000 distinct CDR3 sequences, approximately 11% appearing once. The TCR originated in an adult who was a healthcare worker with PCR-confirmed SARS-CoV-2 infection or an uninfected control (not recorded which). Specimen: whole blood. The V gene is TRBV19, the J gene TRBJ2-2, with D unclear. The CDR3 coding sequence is TGTGCCAGTAGTGAGGCCCCGATGGGCGGGGAGCTGTTTTTT. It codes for CASSEAPMGGELFF.